Presented here are 11 T cell receptor beta chains from one specimen sequenced in a study of T cell responses to AZD1222 COVID-19 vaccine. Measured with immunoSEQ multiplex PCR; TCRdb has only the in-frame clones, and not every one. This sample has 120,000 to 150,000 clones; roughly 90% occur once, and the top ten carry about 3%. Source: peripheral blood, taken on day 0 of AZD1222 vaccination. The receptors derive from an adult in good health.

CDR3 DNA sequence: TGTGCCAGCAGTCAGGTTTATCGAGAGACCCAGTACTTC. Its protein product is CASSQVYRETQYF. The chain is built from TRBV2 and TRBJ2-5, with D unclear. V was shortened by 5 bases and J by 4 bases, with 11 bases between the two germline ends. The CDR3 consists of 13 residues. Per germline, CDR1 SNHLY and CDR2 FYNNEI.

The V and J genes are TRBV11-2 and TRBJ2-7; D is undetermined. This CDR3 spans 16 amino acids. CDR1 is SGHAT, CDR2 FQNNGV, per germline. Deletions cut 0 bases from V and 5 bases from J, with 17 bases between. The CDR3 here is CASSLDDAYFPHEQYF. DNA of the CDR3: TGTGCCAGCAGCTTAGATGATGCCTACTTCCCCCACGAGCAGTACTTC.

The V call is TRBV6-2 or TRBV6-3, the J call TRBJ2-1, with 11 positions matching TRBD2. The CDR3 is 15 amino acids. Germline V gene sequence: CDR1 MNHEY, CDR2 SVGEGT. V trimming: 5 bases; J trimming: 5 bases; junction bases outside the gene matches: 5. CDR3 DNA: TGTGCCAGCAGTCAACCGGGACTAGCGGACAATGAGCAGTTCTTC. This translates into CASSQPGLADNEQFF.

The rearrangement joins TRBV28 to TRBJ1-2; D is ambiguous. The CDR3 sequence is 13 residues long. V was clipped by 2 bases and J by 6 bases, with 10 bases between them. Germline assignment: CDR1 MDHEN and CDR2 SYDVKM. The CDR3: CASSLRTTNGYTF. The CDR3 DNA follows: TGTGCCAGCAGTTTAAGGACTACGAATGGCTACACCTTC.

The V gene is TRBV2, the J gene TRBJ2-7, with 8 bases aligning to TRBD1. Trimming removed 6 bases from V and 6 bases from J; junction bases left unmatched: 19. The CDR3 totals 17 residues. The germline CDR1 and CDR2 sequences are SNHLY and FYNNEI. The CDR3 DNA follows: TGTGCCAGCAGGGCAACTCTTCCCGGACAGGGTCTATCCGAGCAGTACTTC. Translated: CASRATLPGQGLSEQYF. Drawing the rest from reference TRBV2 and TRBJ2-7, the complete variable domain is EPEVTQTPSHQVTQMGQEVILRCVPISNHLYFYWYRQILGQKVEFLVSFYNNEISEKSEIFDDQFSVERPDGSNFTLKIRSTKLEDSAMYFCASRATLPGQGLSEQYFGPGTRLTVT.

Here the CDR3 reads CATSREAVGTGELFF. DNA of the CDR3: TGTGCCACCAGCAGAGAGGCCGTCGGCACCGGGGAGCTGTTTTTT. The chain uses TRBV15 and TRBJ2-2; no firm D call. The CDR3 contains 15 residues. Trimming took 0 bases from V and 4 from J, leaving 9 bases between them. Germline CDR1 LNHNV, CDR2 YYDKDF (reference sequence).

The chain is built from TRBV3-1 (or the pseudogene TRBV3-2) and TRBJ2-5; the D gene is possibly TRBD2 (6 bases). V was trimmed by 5 bases and J by 6 bases, leaving 19 bases between them. CDR3 size: 15 residues. CDR1 is LGHDT, CDR2 YNNKEL, per germline (reference sequence). The CDR3 protein is CASSVREIGGKTQYF. The CDR3 bases are TGTGCCAGCAGCGTACGGGAGATTGGGGGGAAGACCCAGTACTTC.

The sample holds one count of this clone. The chain uses TRBV6-5 and TRBJ1-2; D unresolved. V lost 5 bases and J lost 2, with 9 bases in between. This CDR3 has 13 amino acids. The germline V gene encodes CDR1 MNHEY and CDR2 SVGAGI. CDR3 coding DNA: TGTGCCAGCAGTCCACTTCAAAACTATGGCTACACCTTC. Translation: CASSPLQNYGYTF.

The chain couples TRBV7-2 to TRBJ2-3, with no clear D. This CDR3 comprises 14 residues. Trimming stripped 1 base from V and 0 bases from J, with 5 bases between. Looked up from germline, CDR1 is SGHTA and CDR2 is FQGNSA. In nucleotides, the CDR3 is TGTGCCAGCAGCTTAGGCCTGAGCACAGATACGCAGTATTTT. Its protein is CASSLGLSTDTQYF.

This sequence joins TRBV11-2 and TRBJ1-5; D gene ambiguous. The CDR3 consists of 13 residues. Germline lookup yields CDR1 SGHAT and CDR2 FQNNGV. V lost 6 bases and J 4 bases, leaving 10 bases between the germline ends. The CDR3 loop is CASSLNGNQPQHF. In nucleotides, the CDR3 is TGTGCCAGCAGTCTAAATGGGAATCAGCCCCAGCATTTT.

The chain uses TRBV29-1 and TRBJ2-3, with D maybe TRBD1 (6 bases). There are 12 residues in the CDR3. V gave up 4 bases and J gave up 5 bases, with 10 bases separating them. Per germline, CDR1 SQVTM and CDR2 ANQGSEA. The CDR3 spells CSVGGLGDTQYF. The CDR3 DNA is TGCAGCGTTGGGGGGCTGGGAGATACGCAGTATTTT.